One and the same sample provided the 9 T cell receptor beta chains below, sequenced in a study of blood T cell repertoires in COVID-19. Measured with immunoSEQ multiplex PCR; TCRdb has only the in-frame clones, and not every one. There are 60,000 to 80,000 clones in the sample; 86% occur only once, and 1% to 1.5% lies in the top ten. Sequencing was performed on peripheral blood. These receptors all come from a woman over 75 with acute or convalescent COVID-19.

CDR3 nucleotides: TGCGCCAGCAGCTTGCTAGCGGGGAGGGCCACCGGGGAGCTGTTTTTT. Its translation is CASSLLAGRATGELFF. The chain links TRBV5-1 to TRBJ2-2; 9 nucleotides align to TRBD2. CDR1 is SGHRS, CDR2 YFSETQ, per germline. J was trimmed by 4 bases and V by 1 base; bases with no gene match: 5. The CDR3 is 16 residues long.

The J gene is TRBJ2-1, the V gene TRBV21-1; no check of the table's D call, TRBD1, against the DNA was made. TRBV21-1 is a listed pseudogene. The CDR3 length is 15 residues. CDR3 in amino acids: CASSSNRDSYNEQFF. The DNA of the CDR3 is TGTGCCAGCAGCTCGAACAGGGACTCCTACAATGAGCAGTTCTTC.

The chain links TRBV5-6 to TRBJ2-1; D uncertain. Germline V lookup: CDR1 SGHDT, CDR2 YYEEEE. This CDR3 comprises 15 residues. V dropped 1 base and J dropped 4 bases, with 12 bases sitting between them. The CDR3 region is CASSLSRKTYNEQFF. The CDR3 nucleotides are TGTGCCAGCAGCTTGTCTCGCAAGACATACAATGAGCAGTTCTTC.

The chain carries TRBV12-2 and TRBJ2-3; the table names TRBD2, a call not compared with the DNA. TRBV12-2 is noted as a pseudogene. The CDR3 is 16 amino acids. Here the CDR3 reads CASRLAGTSGKDTQYF. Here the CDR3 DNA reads TGTGCAAGTCGCTTAGCCGGGACTAGCGGGAAAGATACGCAGTATTTT.

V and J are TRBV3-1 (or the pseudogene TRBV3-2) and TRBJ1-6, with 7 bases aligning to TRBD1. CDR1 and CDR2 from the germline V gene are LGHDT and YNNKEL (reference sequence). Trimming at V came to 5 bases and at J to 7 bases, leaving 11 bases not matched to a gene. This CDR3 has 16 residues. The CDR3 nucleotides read TGTGCCAGCAGCTCCGCCGGGGACAGCAAAAATTCACCCCTCCACTTT. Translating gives CASSSAGDSKNSPLHF.

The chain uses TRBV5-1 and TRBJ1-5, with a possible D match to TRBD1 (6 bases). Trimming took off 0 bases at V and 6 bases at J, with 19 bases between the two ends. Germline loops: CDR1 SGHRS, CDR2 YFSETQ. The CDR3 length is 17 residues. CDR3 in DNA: TGCGCCAGCAGCTTGGCTCCGCCAGGGGTCTTTGGTCAGCCCCAGCATTTT. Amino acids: CASSLAPPGVFGQPQHF.

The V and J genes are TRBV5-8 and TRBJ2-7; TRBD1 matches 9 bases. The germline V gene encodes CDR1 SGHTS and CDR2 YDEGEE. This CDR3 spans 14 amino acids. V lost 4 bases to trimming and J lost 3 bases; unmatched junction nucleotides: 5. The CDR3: CASSPGTGLYEQYF. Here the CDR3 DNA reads TGTGCCAGCAGCCCCGGGACAGGGCTCTACGAGCAGTACTTC.

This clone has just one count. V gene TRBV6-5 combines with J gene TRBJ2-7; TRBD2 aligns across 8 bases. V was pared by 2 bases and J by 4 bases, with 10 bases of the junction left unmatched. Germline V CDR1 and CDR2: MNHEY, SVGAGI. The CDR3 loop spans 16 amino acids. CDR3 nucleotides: TGTGCCAGCAGTTACGGCCCAACTAAGCGGGGGTACGAGCAGTACTTC. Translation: CASSYGPTKRGYEQYF.

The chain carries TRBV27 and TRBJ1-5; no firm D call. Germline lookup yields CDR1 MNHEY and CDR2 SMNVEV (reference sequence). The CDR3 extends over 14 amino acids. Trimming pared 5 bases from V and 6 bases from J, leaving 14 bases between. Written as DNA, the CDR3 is TGTGCCAGCAGTGCCCAAGCGGTACTTCAGCCCCAGCATTTT. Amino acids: CASSAQAVLQPQHF.